The clone carrying this T cell receptor beta chain was found a few times. One end of the junction varies from germline; a read error may be responsible. These data belong to a study of CD8+ T cells in alopecia areata. Treatment of the sample: oral pan-JAK inhibitor, 5-10 mg twice daily. CDR1 is SQVTM, CDR2 ANQGSEA, per germline. This CDR3 is built from 15 residues. The sequencing template was cDNA reverse transcribed from extracted RNA. Libraries were prepared by immunoSEQ multiplex PCR; TCRdb keeps only in-frame clonotypes and omits some of them. The sample holds some 170,000 clones, roughly 50% seen once.

V gene TRBV29-1 combines with J gene TRBJ2-7, with TRBD1 matching 8 bases. This sequence originates from a human donor with alopecia areata. The source was CD8+ T cells sorted from blood, collected at week 24, from a patient treated with tofacitinib. CDR3 DNA sequence: TGCAGCGTCGAAGACAGGACAGGGTTGATAGACGAGCAGTACTTC. The encoded protein is CSVEDRTGLIDEQYF.